A selection of T cell receptor beta chains follows, all from one sample in a study of blood T cell repertoires in COVID-19. The table came from immunoSEQ multiplex PCR; TCRdb's copy has only in-frame clones and leaves some out. The sample lists more than 100,000 clones; approximately 90% were seen once. Material: peripheral blood. These receptors all come from a man aged 35 to 55 with acute or convalescent COVID-19. CDR3s include the opening cysteine and the closing phenylalanine or tryptophan. The D gene is left open where the match is weak. Clone size appears in some rows only: once, few, many, or a class for an expanded clone.

NA,TRBV5-1,TRBJ1-2,NA,TGCGCCAGCAGCTTGGTTACAGGGACCTATGGCTACACCTTC,CASSLVTGTYGYTF
TRBD1,TRBV9,TRBJ1-2,NA,TGTGCCAGCAGCGTAGCGGGACAGGGCTATGGCTACACCTTC,CASSVAGQGYGYTF
TRBD2,TRBV19,TRBJ2-5,once,TGTGCCAGTAGTATGAGACTAGCGGGAGTTCGGGAGACCCAGTACTTC,CASSMRLAGVRETQYF
NA,TRBV27,TRBJ2-1,many,TGTGCCAGCAGTTCAGGGTACTCCTACAATGAGCAGTTCTTC,CASSSGYSYNEQFF
NA,TRBV9,TRBJ1-2,NA,TGTGCCAGCAGCGTAGTAACAGGTACTTCTGCAGGCTACACCTTC,CASSVVTGTSAGYTF
TRBD1,TRBV7-8,TRBJ1-1,NA,TGTGCCAGCAGCACGACAGGGGTACGTACTGAAGCTTTCTTT,CASSTTGVRTEAFF
NA,TRBV6-4,TRBJ1-6,NA,TGTGCCAGCCGCCAGGGTTCCGATAATTCACCCCTCCACTTT,CASRQGSDNSPLHF
NA,TRBV4-3,TRBJ1-3,NA,TGCGCCAGCAGCCAAGCTACGGGGGCTGGAAACACCATATATTTT,CASSQATGAGNTIYF
TRBD1,TRBV19,TRBJ1-5,NA,TGTGCCAGTAGTATGGGACAGGGCCGGAATCAGCCCCAGCATTTT,CASSMGQGRNQPQHF
NA,TRBV3-1/TRBV3-2,TRBJ1-2,NA,TGTGCCAGCAGCCAGACCTTGGGCCATGGCTACACCTTC,CASSQTLGHGYTF
TRBD1,TRBV19,TRBJ1-2,few,TGTGCCAGTAGTATAAGAGGTACAGGGGCCGAATATGGCTACACCTTC,CASSIRGTGAEYGYTF